Listed here are 14 T cell receptor beta chains from one sample, sequenced in a study of Ad26.COV2.S vaccination and SARS-CoV-2 variants. Treatment indicated: roughly 18 received Ad26.COV2.S at low or high dose, single or two shots; 5 received placebo; per-sample allocation not given. Sampling was done on day 63 after the first vaccine or placebo injection. Using immunoSEQ multiplex PCR, the repertoire was profiled, and TCRdb retains in-frame clones only, with some absent. This sample carries some 460,000 clones, 89% of them seen once, and the ten largest clones take under 2%. The input for sequencing was peripheral blood, taken in a trial of Ad26.COV2.S vaccine versus placebo. These receptors were obtained from a person aged 18-60 years who received the Ad26.COV2.S COVID-19 vaccine or a placebo.

This chain links TRBV18 with TRBJ1-1; D gene uncertain. This CDR3 comprises 14 residues. Germline CDR1 and CDR2: KGHSH and LQKENI. The germline V and J ends were trimmed by 0 bases and 4 bases, with 9 bases remaining between them. CDR3 protein: CASSPPLGVTEAFF. The CDR3 DNA reads as TGTGCCAGCTCACCACCGTTGGGTGTCACTGAAGCTTTCTTT.

In this sample, this clone turned up once. The chain carries TRBV7-9 and TRBJ1-1; D is undetermined. Germline V gene data show CDR1 as SEHNR and CDR2 as FQNEAQ (reference sequence). The germline V and J ends were trimmed by 3 bases and 7 bases, with 12 bases remaining between them. The CDR3 totals 13 residues. The CDR3 is CASSFVRQVEAFF. The DNA for the CDR3 is TGTGCCAGCAGCTTCGTCCGACAAGTTGAAGCTTTCTTT.

The rearrangement joins TRBV7-9 to TRBJ1-2; no definite D call. Germline V gives CDR1 SEHNR, CDR2 FQNEAQ (reference sequence). V dropped 3 bases and J dropped 7 bases, with 9 bases sitting between them. The CDR3 loop spans 12 amino acids. CDR3 in amino acids: CASSFLTSGYTF. DNA of the CDR3: TGTGCCAGCAGCTTTTTGACAAGTGGCTACACCTTC. Combining the CDR3 with reference TRBV7-9 and TRBJ1-2 gives the whole variable domain DTGVSQNPRHKITKRGQNVTFRCDPISEHNRLYWYRQTLGQGPEFLTYFQNEAQLEKSRLLSDRFSAERPKGSFSTLEIQRTEQGDSAMYLCASSFLTSGYTFGSGTRLTVV.

V usage is TRBV11-2 and J usage is TRBJ1-1, with 8 nucleotides matching TRBD1. Per the germline V gene, CDR1 is SGHAT and CDR2 is FQNNGV. V dropped 5 bases and J dropped 0; count of bases not matched to a gene: 8. The CDR3 totals 16 residues. The CDR3 region has the DNA TGTGCCAGCAGCGATCAGGGGGCGGGGGTGAACACTGAAGCTTTCTTT. Amino acid sequence: CASSDQGAGVNTEAFF.

This clone came up once. This chain joins TRBV2 and TRBJ2-1; TRBD1 or TRBD2 may be the D gene (6 bases each). CDR1 is SNHLY, CDR2 FYNNEI, per germline. V dropped 3 bases and J dropped 4 bases, with 13 bases sitting between them. The CDR3 runs 15 residues. The CDR3 nucleotides are TGTGCCAGCAGTGAGGAAGGGGGGTCTTACAATGAGCAGTTCTTC. Its protein product is CASSEEGGSYNEQFF.

The chain carries TRBV27 and TRBJ2-2; D unclear. The germline V and J ends were trimmed by 4 bases and 0 bases, with 6 bases remaining between them. Germline V CDR1 and CDR2: MNHEY, SMNVEV (reference sequence). CDR3 length: 14 residues. The CDR3 DNA follows: TGTGCCAGCAGTTCTCCCTCGAACACCGGGGAGCTGTTTTTT. Its protein product is CASSSPSNTGELFF.

The J gene is TRBJ2-3, the V gene TRBV7-2; D may be TRBD1 or TRBD2 (5 bases each). The V end was cut by 2 bases, the J end by 6 bases, with 12 bases between. The CDR3 loop spans 14 amino acids. Germline V gene data show CDR1 as SGHTA and CDR2 as FQGNSA. The CDR3 is CASSLQAGTDTQYF. In DNA form, the CDR3 reads TGTGCCAGCAGCTTACAGGCAGGGACGGATACGCAGTATTTT.

The chain is built from TRBV2 and TRBJ1-1, with 9 bases fitting TRBD1. Germline CDR1 reads SNHLY; CDR2 reads FYNNEI. The CDR3 loop spans 17 amino acids. J lost 2 bases, V lost 7 bases, and 14 bases had no gene match. The DNA of the CDR3 is TGTGCCAGCATCCGAGGGGGGACAGGGAGCCTAAACACTGAAGCTTTCTTT. This encodes CASIRGGTGSLNTEAFF.

The rearrangement links TRBV5-1 to TRBJ2-3; D call uncertain. V shed 7 bases and J shed 0 bases, with 9 bases lying between them. Per germline, CDR1 SGHRS and CDR2 YFSETQ. CDR3 size: 13 residues. The CDR3 nucleotides are TGCGCCAGCGGTGCCCCTAGCACAGATACGCAGTATTTT. The encoded protein is CASGAPSTDTQYF.

The chain recombines TRBV27 with TRBJ2-4; a possible D gene is TRBD1 (5 bases). The CDR3 is 13 amino acids. V lost 5 bases to trimming and J lost 0 bases, with 5 bases between them. CDR1 is MNHEY and CDR2 is SMNVEV in the germline V gene (reference sequence). The CDR3 nucleotides read TGTGCCAGCAGTGGACAAGCCAAAAACATTCAGTACTTC. Translated, it gives CASSGQAKNIQYF.

The chain uses TRBV12-2 and TRBJ1-2; the table's TRBD1 call for D was not verified on the DNA. TRBV12-2 is designated a pseudogene. This CDR3 contains 16 residues. Here the CDR3 reads CASRPRRGSVPYGYTF. Written as DNA, the CDR3 is TGTGCAAGTCGCCCGCGTAGGGGGTCCGTACCCTATGGCTACACCTTC.

This chain links TRBV18 with TRBJ2-1; D may be TRBD2 (6 bases). Germline CDR1 KGHSH, CDR2 LQKENI. The CDR3 sequence is 16 residues long. Trimming removed 0 bases at V and 5 bases at J, with 14 bases between. CDR3 residues: CASSPPTGWEDNEQFF. Written as DNA, the CDR3 is TGTGCCAGCTCACCACCAACGGGGTGGGAGGACAATGAGCAGTTCTTC. The whole variable domain, filled in from reference TRBV18 and TRBJ2-1, reads NAGVMQNPRHLVRRRGQEARLRCSPMKGHSHVYWYRQLPEEGLKFMVYLQKENIIDESGMPKERFSAEFPKEGPSILRIQQVVRGDSAAYFCASSPPTGWEDNEQFFGPGTRLTVL.

The gene calls are TRBV7-2 and TRBJ1-5; tentatively, D is TRBD1 (5 bases). Germline CDR1 SGHTA, CDR2 FQGNSA. V gave up 4 bases and J gave up 7 bases, with 11 bases separating them. The CDR3 totals 13 residues. CDR3 in amino acids: CASSSQGFQPQHF. In DNA, the CDR3 is TGTGCCAGCAGCTCGCAGGGATTCCAGCCCCAGCATTTT.

The chain has TRBV15 and TRBJ1-2; the match to TRBD1 covers 11 bases. From germline, CDR1 is LNHNV and CDR2 YYDKDF (reference sequence). This CDR3 spans 18 amino acids. The trim removed 3 bases at V and 2 bases at J, leaving 11 bases unmatched. The CDR3 protein is CATSRVDRGRALNYGYTF. The CDR3 DNA follows: TGTGCCACCAGCAGGGTGGACAGGGGGCGCGCCTTAAACTATGGCTACACCTTC.